This entry concerns a single TCR beta chain. This sample is part of a study of blood T cell repertoires in COVID-19. Study-level information: In each case, the material was cDNA or gDNA derived from T cells, B-cell-depleted T cells, or PBMCs.

V was shortened by 6 bases and J by 9 bases, with 19 bases between the two germline ends. Germline-derived CDR1 and CDR2 are SGHTS and YDEGEE. The CDR3 consists of 13 residues. The assay was immunoSEQ multiplex PCR, and TCRdb's table has in-frame clones only and misses some. The sample lists around 450,000 clones; 75% to 90% were seen once. This sequence originates from a woman under 40 with acute or convalescent COVID-19. The sample consisted of peripheral blood. The chain combines TRBV5-8 with TRBJ2-7; D is possibly TRBD2 (5 bases). In DNA, the CDR3 is TGTGCCAGCAATGTGGACTTTTCTCTTGGGCAGTACTTC. Its translation is CASNVDFSLGQYF.